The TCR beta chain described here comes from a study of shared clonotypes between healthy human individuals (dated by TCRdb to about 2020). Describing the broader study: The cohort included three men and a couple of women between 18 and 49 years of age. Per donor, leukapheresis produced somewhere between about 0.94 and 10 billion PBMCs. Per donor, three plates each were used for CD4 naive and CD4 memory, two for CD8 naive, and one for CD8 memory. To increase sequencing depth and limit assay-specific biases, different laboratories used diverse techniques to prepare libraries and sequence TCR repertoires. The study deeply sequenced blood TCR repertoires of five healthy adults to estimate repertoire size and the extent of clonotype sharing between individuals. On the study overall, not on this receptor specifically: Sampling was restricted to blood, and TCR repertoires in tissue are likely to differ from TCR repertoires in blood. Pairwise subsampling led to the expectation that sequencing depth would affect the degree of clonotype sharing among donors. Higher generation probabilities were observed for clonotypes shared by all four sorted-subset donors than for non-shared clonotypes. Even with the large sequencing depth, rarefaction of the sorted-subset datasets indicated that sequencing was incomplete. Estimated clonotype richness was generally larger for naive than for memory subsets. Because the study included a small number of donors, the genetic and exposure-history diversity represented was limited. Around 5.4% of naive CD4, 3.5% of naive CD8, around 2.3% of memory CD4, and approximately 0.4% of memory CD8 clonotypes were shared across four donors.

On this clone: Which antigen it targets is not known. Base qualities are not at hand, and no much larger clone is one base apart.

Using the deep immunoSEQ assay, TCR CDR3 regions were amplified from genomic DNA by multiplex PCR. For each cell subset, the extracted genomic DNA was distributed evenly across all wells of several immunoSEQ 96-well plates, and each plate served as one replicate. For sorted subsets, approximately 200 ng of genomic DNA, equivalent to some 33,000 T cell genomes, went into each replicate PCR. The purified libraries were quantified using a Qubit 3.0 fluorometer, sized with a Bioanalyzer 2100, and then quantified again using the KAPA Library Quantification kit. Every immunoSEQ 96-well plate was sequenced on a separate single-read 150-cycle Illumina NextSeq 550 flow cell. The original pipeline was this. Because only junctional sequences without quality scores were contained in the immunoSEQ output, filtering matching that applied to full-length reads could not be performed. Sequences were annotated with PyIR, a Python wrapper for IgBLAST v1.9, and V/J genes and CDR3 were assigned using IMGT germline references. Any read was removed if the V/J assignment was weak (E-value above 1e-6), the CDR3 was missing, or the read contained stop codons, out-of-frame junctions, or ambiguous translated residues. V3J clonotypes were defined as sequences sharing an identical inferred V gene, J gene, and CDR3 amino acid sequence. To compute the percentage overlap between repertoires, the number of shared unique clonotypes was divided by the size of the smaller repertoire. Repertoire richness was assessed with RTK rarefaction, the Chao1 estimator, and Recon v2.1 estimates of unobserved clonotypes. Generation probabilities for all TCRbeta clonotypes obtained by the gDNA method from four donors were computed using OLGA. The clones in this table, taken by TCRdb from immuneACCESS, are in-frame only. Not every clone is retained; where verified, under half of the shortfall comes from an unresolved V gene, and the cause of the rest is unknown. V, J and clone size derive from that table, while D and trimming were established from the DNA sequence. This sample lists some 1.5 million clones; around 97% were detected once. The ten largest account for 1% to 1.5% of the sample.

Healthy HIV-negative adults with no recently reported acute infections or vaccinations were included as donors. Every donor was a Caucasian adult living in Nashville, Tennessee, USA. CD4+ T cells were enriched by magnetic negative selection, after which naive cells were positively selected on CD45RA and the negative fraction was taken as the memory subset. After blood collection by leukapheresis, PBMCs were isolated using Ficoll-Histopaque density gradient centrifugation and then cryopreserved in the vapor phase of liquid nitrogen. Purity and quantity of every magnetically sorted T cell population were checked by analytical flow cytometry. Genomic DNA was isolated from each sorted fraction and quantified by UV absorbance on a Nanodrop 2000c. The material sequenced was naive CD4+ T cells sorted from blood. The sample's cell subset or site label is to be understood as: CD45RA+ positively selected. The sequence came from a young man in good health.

The DNA is as follows: TGTGCCAGCAGCGAGGGCGGACAGACGTTCGCGAACACCGGGGAGCTGTTTTTT. Its translation is CASSEGGQTFANTGELFF. The rearranged segments are TRBV7-8 and TRBJ2-2; TRBD1 is a weak D gene call, 6 bases matching. The germline ends are 19 bases apart after V is trimmed by 5 bases and J by 0 bases. Looking up the germline V gene yields CDR1 SGHVS and CDR2 FQNEAQ. The CDR3 has 18 amino acids, counting the end cysteine and phenylalanine. Of all the DNA, just the CDR3 is kept, 54 bases in frame from base 1.